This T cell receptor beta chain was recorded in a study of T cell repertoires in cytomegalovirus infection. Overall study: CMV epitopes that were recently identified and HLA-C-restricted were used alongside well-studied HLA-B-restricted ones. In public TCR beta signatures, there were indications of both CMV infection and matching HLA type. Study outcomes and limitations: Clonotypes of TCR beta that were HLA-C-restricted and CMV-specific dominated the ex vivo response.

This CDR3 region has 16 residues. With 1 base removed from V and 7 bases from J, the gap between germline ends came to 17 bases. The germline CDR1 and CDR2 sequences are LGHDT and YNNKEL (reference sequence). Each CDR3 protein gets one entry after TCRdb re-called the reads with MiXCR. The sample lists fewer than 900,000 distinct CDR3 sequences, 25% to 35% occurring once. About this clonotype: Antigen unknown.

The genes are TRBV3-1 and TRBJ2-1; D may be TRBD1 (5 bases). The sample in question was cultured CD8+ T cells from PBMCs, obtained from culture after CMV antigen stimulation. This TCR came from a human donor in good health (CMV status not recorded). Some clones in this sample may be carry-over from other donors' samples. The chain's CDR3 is CASSQASDGPGNEQFF. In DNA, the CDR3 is TGTGCCAGCAGCCAAGCGTCCGACGGCCCAGGGAATGAGCAGTTCTTC.